Following are 20 T cell receptor beta chains from one sample sequenced in a study of blood T cell repertoires in COVID-19. Clones were read by immunoSEQ multiplex PCR, and TCRdb kept only the in-frame ones, dropping some. The repertoire holds about 240,000 clones, with roughly 80% as singletons. The specimen sequenced was PBMCs or T cells enriched from blood (not recorded which). The source is a woman aged 40 to 55 who had been exposed to COVID-19.

J is TRBJ2-3 and V is TRBV19; weak D call: TRBD2 (6 bases). CDR3 length: 14 residues. Trimming took 4 bases from V and 6 from J, leaving 14 bases between them. Germline-derived CDR1 and CDR2 are LNHDA and SQIVND (reference sequence). The CDR3 is CASSTGRLGDTQYF. In DNA form, the CDR3 reads TGTGCCAGTAGTACTGGGAGGTTGGGGGATACGCAGTATTTT.

The chain carries TRBV18 and TRBJ1-3, with unresolved D. The CDR3 consists of 15 residues. With 2 bases removed from V and 0 bases from J, the gap between germline ends came to 8 bases. The germline V gene has CDR1 KGHSH and CDR2 LQKENI. CDR3 sequence (DNA): TGTGCCAGCTCACCAACGGCAGGCTCTGGAAACACCATATATTTT. Protein product: CASSPTAGSGNTIYF.

The V and J genes are TRBV4-1 and TRBJ2-7; 9 nucleotides align to TRBD1. Germline V gene sequence: CDR1 MGHRA, CDR2 YSYEKL. Trimming cost V 4 bases and J 1 base; bases outside gene matches: 8. The CDR3 loop spans 16 amino acids. The CDR3 loop is CASSPYRGQASYEQYF. The CDR3 DNA sequence: TGCGCCAGCAGCCCATACAGGGGGCAAGCGTCCTACGAGCAGTACTTC.

The chain uses TRBV24-1 and TRBJ2-7; 9 nucleotides agree with TRBD1. With V trimmed by 11 bases and J by 5 bases, 3 bases remained unmatched. The CDR3 length is 11 residues. CDR1 is KGHDR and CDR2 is SFDVKD in the germline V gene. The CDR3 DNA reads as TGTGCCATAGGGACAGGGAACGAGCAGTACTTC. Translation gives CAIGTGNEQYF.

The rearrangement links TRBV2 to TRBJ1-2; D not resolved. Germline V gives CDR1 SNHLY, CDR2 FYNNEI. V dropped 6 bases and J dropped 3 bases, with 26 bases sitting between them. The CDR3 runs to 18 residues. The CDR3 reads CASSAPVERLNWYYGYTF. The CDR3 nucleotides read TGTGCCAGCAGCGCCCCCGTGGAGAGGCTCAACTGGTACTATGGCTACACCTTC.

This clone has just one count. The chain couples TRBV24-1 to TRBJ2-7; maybe TRBD1 (6 bases). V lost 3 bases and J 9 bases, leaving 11 bases between the germline ends. The CDR3 runs 12 residues. CDR1 KGHDR and CDR2 SFDVKD come from the germline V gene. The CDR3 bases are TGTGCCACCAGTGATCCTTTGACAGGGCAGTACTTC. Amino acids: CATSDPLTGQYF.

The genes are TRBV27 and TRBJ1-1; no firm D call. Trimming removed 3 bases from V and 0 bases from J, with 8 bases in between. Germline V CDR1 and CDR2: MNHEY, SMNVEV (reference sequence). CDR3 length: 14 residues. The CDR3 reads CASSLARLNTEAFF. In DNA form, the CDR3 reads TGTGCCAGCAGTTTGGCACGCTTGAACACTGAAGCTTTCTTT.

As regards this clone: Given a far larger clone just one base away, this is likely a sequencing read error. The rearrangement joins TRBV3-1 (or the pseudogene TRBV3-2) to TRBJ2-7; D not certain. This CDR3 spans 12 amino acids. The V gene's germline CDR1 is LGHDT and CDR2 YNNKEL (reference sequence). Trimming pared 3 bases from V and 3 bases from J, leaving 6 bases between. The CDR3 loop is CASSQGSYEQYF. CDR3 bases: TGTGCCAGCAGCCAGGGCAGCTACGAGCAGTACTTC.

In its sample, this clone was seen a few times. The CDR3 is CASSVGTENQPQHF. The CDR3 nucleotides read TGTGCCAGCAGCGTTGGGACAGAGAATCAGCCCCAGCATTTT. The V and J genes are TRBV9 and TRBJ1-5, with 7 nucleotides matching TRBD1. The CDR3 length is 14 residues. Germline V lookup: CDR1 SGDLS, CDR2 YYNGEE. V was clipped by 2 bases and J by 4 bases; unmatched bases: 3.

J is TRBJ1-6 and V is TRBV7-6, with 8 bases aligning to TRBD1. V shed 1 base, J shed 10 bases, and the junction held 6 bases outside the gene matches. The CDR3 consists of 15 residues. Germline V gene data show CDR1 as SGHVS and CDR2 as FNYEAQ. In DNA, the CDR3 is TGTGCCAGCAGCTTAGGGCAGGGGGCTAGGTCACCCCTCCACTTT. This encodes CASSLGQGARSPLHF.

This clone was found once. V is TRBV19 and J is TRBJ2-7; D is perhaps TRBD2 (5 bases). The CDR3 extends over 14 amino acids. Trimming left V 1 base short and J 0 bases short, with 7 bases between. Germline V gives CDR1 LNHDA, CDR2 SQIVND (reference sequence). CDR3 sequence (DNA): TGTGCCAGTAGTATAGTAAGCGGCTCCTACGAGCAGTACTTC. Its protein is CASSIVSGSYEQYF.

This chain uses TRBV7-2 with TRBJ2-3; no definite D call. The length of the CDR3 is 13 residues. The ends were cut back, 4 bases at V and 0 bases at J, with 5 bases in the middle. Germline V gives CDR1 SGHTA, CDR2 FQGNSA. The CDR3 DNA is TGTGCCAGCAGCTACTCTAGCACAGATACGCAGTATTTT. Amino acids: CASSYSSTDTQYF.

J is TRBJ2-1 and V is TRBV12-3 or TRBV12-4, with D possibly TRBD2 on 5 matching bases. Trimming left V 5 bases short and J 9 bases short, with 11 bases between. This CDR3 is built from 12 residues. The CDR3 bases are TGTGCCAGCAGTCCCGGTCGGGGTGAGCAGTTCTTC. This translates into CASSPGRGEQFF.

The chain links TRBV5-5 to TRBJ2-3; weak D call: TRBD2 (5 bases). The V gene lost 1 base and the J gene lost 0 bases, with 6 bases spanning the gap. Germline loops: CDR1 SGHKS, CDR2 YYEKEE (reference sequence). The CDR3 length is 14 residues. The CDR3, as DNA: TGTGCCAGCAGCTTGCCGGGGAGCACAGATACGCAGTATTTT. Translated, it gives CASSLPGSTDTQYF.

This chain uses TRBV5-6 with TRBJ2-2; TRBD2 might be the D (6 bases). The V gene's germline CDR1 is SGHDT and CDR2 YYEEEE. With 4 bases removed from V and 5 bases from J, the gap between germline ends came to 15 bases. CDR3 size: 15 residues. CDR3: CASSLLAVMTGELFF. CDR3 nucleotide sequence: TGTGCCAGCAGCCTTTTAGCGGTGATGACCGGGGAGCTGTTTTTT. Using reference TRBV5-6 and TRBJ2-2 for the parts outside the CDR3, the full variable domain is DAGVTQSPTHLIKTRGQQVTLRCSPKSGHDTVSWYQQALGQGPQFIFQYYEEEERQRGNFPDRFSGHQFPNYSSELNVNALLLGDSALYLCASSLLAVMTGELFFGEGSRLTVL.

The chain has TRBV4-1 and TRBJ2-1; possibly TRBD2 for D (7 bases). Germline CDR1 reads MGHRA; CDR2 reads YSYEKL. The CDR3 spans 15 residues. The V and J ends lost 4 bases and 6 bases respectively, with 16 bases between them. CDR3 protein: CASSRGGLDLNEQFF. Written as DNA, the CDR3 is TGCGCCAGCAGCCGCGGGGGCCTCGACCTCAATGAGCAGTTCTTC.

J is TRBJ1-1 and V is TRBV6-5, with D maybe TRBD1 (5 bases). Trimming removed 6 bases from V and 6 bases from J, with 14 bases in between. The CDR3 runs to 13 residues. The germline V gene encodes CDR1 MNHEY and CDR2 SVGAGI. CDR3 amino acids: CASRRDQGPEAFF. The CDR3 DNA reads as TGTGCCAGCAGAAGAGATCAGGGTCCTGAAGCTTTCTTT.

The CDR3 is CASSLPGGTGLLNTEAFF. The CDR3 DNA follows: TGTGCCAGCTCCCTTCCTGGCGGGACAGGGCTTTTGAACACTGAAGCTTTCTTT. The chain recombines TRBV18 with TRBJ1-1; 9 positions agree with TRBD1. The CDR3 has 18 residues. Germline assignment: CDR1 KGHSH and CDR2 LQKENI. The V and J ends lost 6 bases and 0 bases, in that order; junction bases with no gene match: 14.

V usage is TRBV27 and J usage is TRBJ2-6; possibly TRBD1 for D (5 bases). The CDR3 covers 15 residues. V was cut by 5 bases and J by 0 bases, with 8 bases left in between. CDR1 and CDR2 (germline): MNHEY, SMNVEV (reference sequence). CDR3 bases: TGTGCCAGCAGTCCACAGGTCTCTGGGGCCAACGTCCTGACTTTC. As protein: CASSPQVSGANVLTF.

This clone was recorded only once. This chain uses TRBV12-3 or TRBV12-4 with TRBJ1-5, with D unresolved. V lost 6 bases to trimming and J lost 3 bases, with 9 bases between them. The CDR3 is 13 residues long. The chain's CDR3 is CASSDGPNQPQHF. The CDR3 DNA reads as TGTGCCAGCAGCGATGGGCCCAATCAGCCCCAGCATTTT.